Presented here are 23 T cell receptor beta chains from one specimen sequenced in a study of cytomegalovirus exposure and HLA in healthy donors. The PCR made use of 60 Vbeta and 13 Jbeta primers. Produced via immunoSEQ multiplex PCR; TCRdb's table is partial and in-frame only. Among about 96,000 clones, 65% to 85% were seen once, and the ten largest hold 11% to 15%. The specimen was PBMCs. Receptors were obtained from a woman in her seventies in good health and CMV-seropositive.

This chain uses TRBV4-1 with TRBJ2-1, with TRBD2 identical over 7 bases. The ends lost 3 bases at V and 6 bases at J; junction bases unmatched: 8. Per the germline V gene, CDR1 is MGHRA and CDR2 is YSYEKL. The CDR3 totals 15 residues. CDR3: CASSHEPGLPNEQFF. The CDR3 coding sequence is TGCGCCAGCAGCCACGAACCGGGACTACCCAATGAGCAGTTCTTC.

This clone has a single count. V and J are TRBV10-1 and TRBJ1-3, with TRBD1 as a possible D gene (5 bases). The V and J ends lost 6 bases and 0 bases respectively, with 9 bases between them. There are 14 residues in the CDR3. Germline V gene sequence: CDR1 WNHNN, CDR2 SYGVQD (reference sequence). This CDR3 reads CASSAGSSGNTIYF. In DNA form, the CDR3 reads TGCGCCAGCAGCGCAGGGTCCTCTGGAAACACCATATATTTT.

This sequence joins TRBV7-3 and TRBJ2-5; D unresolved. The germline gives CDR1 SGHTA, CDR2 FQGTGA. This CDR3 region has 13 residues. V was shortened by 0 bases and J by 8 bases, with 10 bases between the two germline ends. The CDR3 nucleotides read TGTGCCAGCAGCTTAACCCAGTCCGAAACCCAGTACTTC. This translates into CASSLTQSETQYF.

The V and J genes are TRBV29-1 and TRBJ1-5; 7 bases are shared with TRBD1. The length of the CDR3 is 13 residues. Germline V lookup: CDR1 SQVTM, CDR2 ANQGSEA. V shed 5 bases, J shed 7 bases, and the junction held 8 bases outside the gene matches. Here the CDR3 reads CSVPGTAGQPQHF. CDR3 DNA sequence: TGCAGCGTTCCCGGGACAGCAGGCCAGCCCCAGCATTTT.

Points on this clone: A junction end diverges from the germline sequence, so it may reflect a read error. The chain is built from TRBV7-7 and TRBJ2-5, with a tentative D call TRBD1 (6 bases). The CDR3 totals 15 residues. Germline V gene data show CDR1 as SSHAT and CDR2 as FNYEAQ (reference sequence). CDR3 bases: TGTGCTAGCAGCTCAGGGGCCATGGACCAAGAGACCCAGTACTTC. Translating it yields CASSSGAMDQETQYF.

This clone was seen a handful of times. This chain connects TRBV28 to TRBJ2-7, with TRBD2 identical over 11 bases. The CDR3 is made up of 15 amino acids. V was pared by 1 base and J by 4 bases, with 3 bases of the junction left unmatched. Per the germline V gene, CDR1 is MDHEN and CDR2 is SYDVKM. The CDR3: CASSLSTSGAYEQYF. The CDR3 region has the DNA TGTGCCAGCAGTTTATCGACTAGCGGGGCGTACGAGCAGTACTTC. The full variable domain, in which reference TRBV28 and TRBJ2-7 provide the parts outside the CDR3, is DVKVTQSSRYLVKRTGEKVFLECVQDMDHENMFWYRQDPGLGLRLIYFSYDVKMKEKGDIPEGYSVSREKKERFSLILESASTNQTSMYLCASSLSTSGAYEQYFGPGTRLTVT.

This clone was seen only once. The chain combines TRBV5-6 with TRBJ2-2; possibly TRBD2 for D (5 bases). Germline CDR1 SGHDT, CDR2 YYEEEE. This CDR3 is built from 16 residues. The V and J ends lost 1 base and 3 bases respectively, with 13 bases between them. CDR3 in amino acids: CASSLSSSKYTGELFF. The CDR3 DNA reads TGTGCCAGCAGCTTGAGTTCTAGCAAGTACACCGGGGAGCTGTTTTTT.

This chain uses TRBV28 with TRBJ2-7; weak D call: TRBD1 (6 bases). Germline assignment: CDR1 MDHEN and CDR2 SYDVKM. The V and J ends lost 7 bases and 3 bases respectively, with 19 bases between them. The CDR3 has 15 residues. CDR3 amino acids: CASIRGGGQFYEQYF. The CDR3 DNA reads as TGTGCCAGCATAAGGGGCGGCGGACAGTTCTACGAGCAGTACTTC.

The chain is built from TRBV6-6 and TRBJ2-7, with 10 bases matching TRBD2. The CDR3 length is 16 residues. J lost 5 bases, V lost 6 bases, and 13 bases had no gene match. The germline CDR1 and CDR2 sequences are MNHNY and SVGAGI (reference sequence). Written as DNA, the CDR3 is TGTGCCAGCAGACAACAGGGAAGCGGGGGGGCCCACGAGCAGTACTTC. This gives the protein CASRQQGSGGAHEQYF.

This chain uses TRBV2 with TRBJ2-2; no reliable D call. The CDR3 sequence is 13 residues long. The V and J ends lost 1 base and 6 bases respectively, with 6 bases between them. Germline CDR1 SNHLY, CDR2 FYNNEI. This CDR3 is CASSEGPSGELFF. In nucleotides, the CDR3 is TGTGCCAGCAGTGAAGGTCCCTCCGGGGAGCTGTTTTTT.

The rearrangement links TRBV29-1 to TRBJ2-2, with 14 bases lining up with TRBD2. The trim removed 7 bases at V and 5 bases at J, leaving 6 bases unmatched. The CDR3 is 15 amino acids. CDR1 and CDR2 (germline): SQVTM, ANQGSEA. For the CDR3, the DNA is TGCAGCGCCGTAAGGACTAGCGGGGGGACCGGGGAGCTGTTTTTT. Amino acids: CSAVRTSGGTGELFF.

This clone was observed a handful of times. The V and J genes are TRBV30 and TRBJ2-7; 7 bases are a match to TRBD1. The CDR3 has 12 residues. Unmatched junction bases numbered 3, after V lost 5 bases and J lost 2 bases. The germline gives CDR1 GTSNPN, CDR2 SVGIG (reference sequence). CDR3: CAWEGQTYEQYF. The CDR3 DNA reads as TGTGCCTGGGAGGGACAGACCTACGAGCAGTACTTC.

The chain recombines TRBV18 with TRBJ2-7, with TRBD1 matching over 8 bases. V gave up 5 bases and J gave up 7 bases; unmatched junction bases: 10. The germline V gene has CDR1 KGHSH and CDR2 LQKENI. The CDR3 consists of 14 residues. The CDR3 spells CASSTDRGYVEQYF. The CDR3 coding sequence is TGTGCCAGCTCAACCGACAGGGGCTACGTTGAGCAGTACTTC.

This chain connects TRBV27 to TRBJ2-1, with D maybe TRBD2 (5 bases). Germline V gene data show CDR1 as MNHEY and CDR2 as SMNVEV (reference sequence). The V end lost 5 bases, the J end lost 2 bases, and 7 bases lay between the germline ends. The CDR3 covers 13 residues. The CDR3: CASSRGTYNEQFF. DNA for the CDR3: TGTGCCAGCAGTAGAGGGACCTACAATGAGCAGTTCTTC.

This clone was picked up a small number of times. V gene TRBV19 combines with J gene TRBJ2-3, with a tentative D call TRBD2 (5 bases). Germline-derived CDR1 and CDR2 are LNHDA and SQIVND (reference sequence). The CDR3 spans 13 residues. V was trimmed by 5 bases and J by 4 bases, leaving 10 bases between them. The DNA for the CDR3 is TGTGCCAGTAGTTCCTCACTAGCAGATACGCAGTATTTT. Translation: CASSSSLADTQYF.

The gene calls are TRBV28 and TRBJ1-2, with TRBD1 matching over 7 bases. CDR3 size: 13 residues. Trimming removed 6 bases from V and 3 bases from J; junction bases left unmatched: 4. Germline CDR1 is MDHEN and CDR2 is SYDVKM. CDR3 nucleotides: TGTGCCAGCAGCCCTGACAGGGACTATGGCTACACCTTC. This encodes CASSPDRDYGYTF.

This clone was detected once. The genes are TRBV28 and TRBJ2-2; no firm D call. The CDR3 has 13 residues. Trimming cost V 7 bases and J 0 bases, with 6 bases left between them. CDR1 is MDHEN and CDR2 is SYDVKM in the germline V gene. The CDR3 protein is CASILTNTGELFF. CDR3 bases: TGTGCCAGCATATTAACGAACACCGGGGAGCTGTTTTTT.

For the CDR3, the DNA is TGTGCCAGCAGCTGGGGGCAGGGGGCCACTGAAGCTTTCTTT. This codes for CASSWGQGATEAFF. The chain joins TRBV2 to TRBJ1-1, with 8 nucleotides matching TRBD1. With V trimmed by 6 bases and J by 4 bases, 7 bases remained unmatched. The length of the CDR3 is 14 residues. CDR1 SNHLY and CDR2 FYNNEI come from the germline V gene.

Turning to this clone: One end of the junction fails to match germline, which may point to a read error. V is TRBV7-7 and J is TRBJ2-3; perhaps TRBD1 as D (5 bases). CDR3 length: 14 amino acids. The germline V gene encodes CDR1 SSHAT and CDR2 FNYEAQ (reference sequence). The CDR3 here is CASSLGQGADTQYF. The DNA of the CDR3 is TGTGCTAGCAGCTTAGGGCAGGGCGCAGATACGCAGTATTTT.

The genes are TRBV7-6 and TRBJ2-3; D not certain. Germline V gene lookup returns CDR1 SGHVS and CDR2 FNYEAQ. V lost 4 bases, J lost 7 bases, and 9 bases lay in between. The CDR3 covers 12 residues. The DNA of the CDR3 is TGTGCCAGCAGCTCCTACGGGTATACGCAGTATTTT. Protein product: CASSSYGYTQYF.

This clone was seen a few times. The J gene is TRBJ2-4, the V gene TRBV6-5, with 9 bases that match TRBD1. J lost 9 bases, V lost 8 bases, and 5 bases had no gene match. Germline V CDR1 and CDR2: MNHEY, SVGAGI. This CDR3 has 12 amino acids. The CDR3 region has the DNA TGTGCCAGCGGGACAGGGTACGGCATTCAGTACTTC. It is translated as CASGTGYGIQYF.

The table lists this clone with a few counts. The chain has TRBV2 and TRBJ1-3, with D possibly TRBD1 on 6 matching bases. The CDR3 spans 15 residues. V was cut by 4 bases and J by 1 base, with 11 bases left in between. Germline CDR1 is SNHLY and CDR2 is FYNNEI. CDR3 in DNA: TGTGCCAGCAGTGTACTGACAGGTTCTGGAAACACCATATATTTT. Its protein product is CASSVLTGSGNTIYF.

V gene TRBV5-1 combines with J gene TRBJ1-2; 7 bases match TRBD1. The germline CDR1 and CDR2 sequences are SGHRS and YFSETQ. Germline trimming cut 4 bases from V and 6 bases from J; bases unmatched to any gene: 12. CDR3 length: 15 residues. CDR3 amino acids: CASSPSSTGLDGYTF. For the CDR3, the DNA is TGCGCCAGCAGCCCATCTTCGACAGGGTTGGATGGCTACACCTTC.